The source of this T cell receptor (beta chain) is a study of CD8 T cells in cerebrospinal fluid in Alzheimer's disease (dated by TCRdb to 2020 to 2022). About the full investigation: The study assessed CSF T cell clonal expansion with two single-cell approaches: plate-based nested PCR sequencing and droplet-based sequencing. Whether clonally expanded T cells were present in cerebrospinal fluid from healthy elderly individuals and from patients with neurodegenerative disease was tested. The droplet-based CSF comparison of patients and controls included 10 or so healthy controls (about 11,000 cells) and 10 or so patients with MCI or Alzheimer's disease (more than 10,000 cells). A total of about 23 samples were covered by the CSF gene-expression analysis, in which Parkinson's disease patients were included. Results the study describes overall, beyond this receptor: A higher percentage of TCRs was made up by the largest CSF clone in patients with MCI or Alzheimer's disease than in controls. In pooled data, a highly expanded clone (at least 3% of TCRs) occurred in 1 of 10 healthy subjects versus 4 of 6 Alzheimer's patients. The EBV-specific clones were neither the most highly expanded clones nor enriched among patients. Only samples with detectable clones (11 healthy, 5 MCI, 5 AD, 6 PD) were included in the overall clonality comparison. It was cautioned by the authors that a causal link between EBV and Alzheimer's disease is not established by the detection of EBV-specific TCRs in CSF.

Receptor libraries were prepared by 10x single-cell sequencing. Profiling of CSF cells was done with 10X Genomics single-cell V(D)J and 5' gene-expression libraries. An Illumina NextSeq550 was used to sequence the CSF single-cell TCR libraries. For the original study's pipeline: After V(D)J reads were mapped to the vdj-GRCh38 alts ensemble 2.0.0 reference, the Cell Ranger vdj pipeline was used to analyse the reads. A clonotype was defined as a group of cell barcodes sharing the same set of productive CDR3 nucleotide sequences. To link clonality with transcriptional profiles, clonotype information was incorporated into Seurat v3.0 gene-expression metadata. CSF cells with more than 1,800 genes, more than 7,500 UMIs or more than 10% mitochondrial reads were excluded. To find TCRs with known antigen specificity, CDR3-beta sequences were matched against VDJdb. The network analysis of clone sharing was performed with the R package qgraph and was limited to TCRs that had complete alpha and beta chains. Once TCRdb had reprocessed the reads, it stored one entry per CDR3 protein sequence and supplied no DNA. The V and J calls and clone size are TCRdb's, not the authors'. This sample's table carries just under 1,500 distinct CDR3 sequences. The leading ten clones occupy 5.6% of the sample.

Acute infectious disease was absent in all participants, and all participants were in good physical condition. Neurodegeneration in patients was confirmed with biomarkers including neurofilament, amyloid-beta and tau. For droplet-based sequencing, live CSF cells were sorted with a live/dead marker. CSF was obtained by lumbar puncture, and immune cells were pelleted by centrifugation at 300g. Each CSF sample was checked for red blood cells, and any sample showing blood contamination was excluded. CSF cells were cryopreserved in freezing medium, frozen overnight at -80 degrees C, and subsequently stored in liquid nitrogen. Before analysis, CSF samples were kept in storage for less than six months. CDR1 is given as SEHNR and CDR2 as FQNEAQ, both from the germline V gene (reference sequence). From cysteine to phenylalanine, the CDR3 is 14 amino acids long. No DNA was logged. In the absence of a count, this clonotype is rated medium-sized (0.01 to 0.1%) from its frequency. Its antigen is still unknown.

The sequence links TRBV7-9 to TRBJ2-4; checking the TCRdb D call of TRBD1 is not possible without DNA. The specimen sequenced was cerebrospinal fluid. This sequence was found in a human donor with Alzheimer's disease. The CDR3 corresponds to CASSLASGGNIQYF.